A single sample is the source of the 10 T cell receptor beta chains below, sequenced in a study of sequential checkpoint blockade in melanoma. Treatment meaning: randomized to nivolumab then ipilimumab (arm A) or the reverse (arm B). The assay was immunoSEQ multiplex PCR, and TCRdb's table has in-frame clones only and misses some. The table has about 27,000 clones, about 80% seen once. This sample comprised CD8+ T cells sorted from blood (inferred from file names), obtained from a patient given nivolumab and ipilimumab in sequence. These receptors were taken from a human donor with melanoma.

The chain joins TRBV5-4 to TRBJ2-7; possible D gene TRBD1, 7 bases. Germline CDR1 reads SGHNT; CDR2 reads YYREEE (reference sequence). This CDR3 region has 14 residues. The CDR3 here is CATAEGASSYEQYF. The CDR3 nucleotides read TGTGCTACAGCGGAGGGGGCAAGCTCCTACGAGCAGTACTTC. Based on the CDR3 plus reference TRBV5-4 and TRBJ2-7, the full variable domain is ETGVTQSPTHLIKTRGQQVTLRCSSQSGHNTVSWYQQALGQGPQFIFQYYREEENGRGNFPPRFSGLQFPNYSSELNVNALELDDSALYLCATAEGASSYEQYFGPGTRLTVT.

The chain joins TRBV27 to TRBJ1-2, with D perhaps matching TRBD1 (6 bases). The CDR3 has 13 residues. Germline assignment: CDR1 MNHEY and CDR2 SMNVEV (reference sequence). The V end lost 3 bases, the J end lost 7 bases, and 12 bases lay between the germline ends. The CDR3 is CASSLAGALGYTF. The DNA for the CDR3 is TGTGCCAGCAGTTTGGCAGGGGCTCTTGGCTACACCTTC.

The rearrangement uses TRBV4-1 and TRBJ1-1, with 10 nucleotides matching TRBD1. Germline CDR1 MGHRA, CDR2 YSYEKL. Trimming at V came to 4 bases and at J to 3 bases, leaving 5 bases not matched to a gene. This CDR3 has 15 amino acids. The CDR3 loop reads CASSPNGQGDTEAFF. CDR3 sequence (DNA): TGCGCCAGCAGCCCGAACGGACAGGGGGACACTGAAGCTTTCTTT.

This sequence joins TRBV14 and TRBJ1-2; tentative D call: TRBD1 (5 bases). The CDR3 has 16 amino acids. Between the trimmed V and J ends, which lost 1 base and 8 bases, there was a span of 20 bases. The V gene's germline CDR1 is SGHDN and CDR2 FVKESK. Here the CDR3 DNA reads TGTGCCAGCAGCCAAGGGGACGGGAGAAGTGTTTGGGGCTACACCTTC. This gives the protein CASSQGDGRSVWGYTF.

This clone appeared a few times. Different DNA sequences within this sample yield the same CDR3. The V call is TRBV4-1, the J call TRBJ2-7, with D possibly being TRBD2 (5 bases). V lost 0 bases, J lost 1 base, and 10 bases lay in between. CDR1 and CDR2 from the germline V gene are MGHRA and YSYEKL. This CDR3 comprises 15 residues. In nucleotides, the CDR3 is TGCGCCAGCAGCCAAGAGGCCAGAGGGTCCTACGAGCAGTACTTC. Translation gives CASSQEARGSYEQYF.

The chain joins TRBV7-7 to TRBJ2-1, with TRBD1 matching 7 bases. Germline V gene lookup returns CDR1 SSHAT and CDR2 FNYEAQ (reference sequence). This CDR3 is built from 14 residues. The J segment lost 6 bases and the V segment lost 3 bases, leaving 5 bases of the junction unmatched. The CDR3, as DNA: TGTGCCAGCAGCTTTATGGCAGGGGGCAATGAGCAGTTCTTC. Translation gives CASSFMAGGNEQFF.

This rearrangement joins TRBV28 to TRBJ1-1; a possible D gene is TRBD1 (6 bases). Germline V gene sequence: CDR1 MDHEN, CDR2 SYDVKM. The CDR3 is 15 amino acids. Trimming pared 7 bases from V and 4 bases from J, leaving 19 bases between. CDR3 in DNA: TGTGCCAGCAACACCCTACAATGGGGGCGCACTGAAGCTTTCTTT. This translates into CASNTLQWGRTEAFF.

The rearrangement links TRBV7-9 to TRBJ2-1; no definite D call. The germline CDR1 and CDR2 sequences are SEHNR and FQNEAQ (reference sequence). This CDR3 spans 14 amino acids. Deletions cut 0 bases from V and 4 bases from J, with 7 bases between. The CDR3 nucleotides read TGTGCCAGCAGCTTAGCGAGCCCATACAATGAGCAGTTCTTC. Protein product: CASSLASPYNEQFF.

This clone was found once. The CDR3 DNA reads as TGTGCCTTCAGGGACAGGGGTGGCGAGCAGTACTTC. Translated: CAFRDRGGEQYF. This chain joins TRBV7-9 and TRBJ2-7, with 10 bases lining up with TRBD1. The CDR3 runs to 12 residues. The germline V gene encodes CDR1 SEHNR and CDR2 FQNEAQ (reference sequence). Trimming at V came to 11 bases and at J to 6 bases, leaving 7 bases not matched to a gene.

This chain links TRBV7-3 with TRBJ2-3; D gene ambiguous. V dropped 8 bases and J dropped 2 bases, with 20 bases sitting between them. The CDR3 has 16 residues. Germline assignment: CDR1 SGHTA and CDR2 FQGTGA. The CDR3: CASAPIPQAITDTQYF. The CDR3, as DNA: TGTGCCAGCGCCCCTATCCCCCAGGCGATCACAGATACGCAGTATTTT.